The sequence of this T cell receptor (beta chain) was determined in a study of T cells after yellow fever vaccination. The germline V gene encodes CDR1 SEHNR and CDR2 FQNEAQ (reference sequence). CDR3 length: 16 amino acids. Trimming took 2 bases from V and 7 from J; bases not matched to a gene: 8. TCRdb re-called the 5' RACE reads with MiXCR, one entry per CDR3 protein. The data show 550,000 to 750,000 distinct CDR3 sequences, approximately 15% seen once. Study results and caveats: The booster saw the reappearance of most primary-vaccination clones (approximately 96% CD4, 88% CD8).

The table lists this clonotype with a few counts. Its target is unknown. The clonotype comes from a man aged 25 to 45 who received the YFV17D yellow fever vaccine. Sequenced material: PBMCs, taken on the day of the yellow fever booster vaccination. The rearrangement links TRBV7-9 to TRBJ2-1; 10 positions match TRBD2. The CDR3 reads CASSLISGTSENEQFF. CDR3 coding DNA: TGTGCCAGCAGCTTAATTTCGGGGACTAGCGAGAATGAGCAGTTCTTC.